This is a list of T cell receptor beta chains from one sample in a study of CD8 T cells in Susac syndrome. TCRdb processed the immunoSEQ multiplex PCR reads anew with MiXCR; each CDR3 protein has one entry. Of about 180,000 distinct CDR3 sequences listed, 94% are singletons. The sequencing sample was made of CD4+ T cells from PBMCs. The receptors stem from a human donor with Susac syndrome. CDR3s leave out the opening cysteine and the closing phenylalanine or tryptophan. Each record gives: clone size, V gene, J gene, CDR3 protein. Some rows have no size entry. The others give once, few or many, or a class for an expanded clone.

.	TRBV7-2	TRBJ2-1	ASRLQGASYNEQF
.	TRBV6-2/TRBV6-3	TRBJ1-6	ASSSKPGGYSPLH
.	TRBV7-2	TRBJ1-5	ASSLSPGEPQH
.	TRBV5-1	TRBJ2-7	ASRSDFYEQY
.	TRBV7-2	TRBJ2-5	ASSLGLARATQY
.	TRBV3-1	TRBJ2-5	ASSLGQGDQETQY
.	TRBV7-9	TRBJ1-2	ASSLADRPLVGYGYT
.	TRBV6-6	TRBJ1-2	ASRRGDYGYT
.	TRBV6-5	TRBJ2-1	ASSRQGEGEQF
.	TRBV29-1	TRBJ1-5	SVGLGSGQNQPQH
.	TRBV3-1	TRBJ2-5	ASSRSGTVVQETQY
.	TRBV27	TRBJ2-2	ASSPFDTNTGELF
.	TRBV5-4	TRBJ1-2	ASSFPRDRATNYGYT
once	TRBV5-6	TRBJ2-5	ASSLGGWETQY
.	TRBV20-1	TRBJ2-7	SAREDPSSEQY
.	TRBV20-1	TRBJ2-3	SAIYRGRTDTQY
.	TRBV19	TRBJ1-6	ASTPGQNSPLH
once	TRBV7-2	TRBJ2-3	ASSFQLTDTQY
.	TRBV27	TRBJ2-7	ASSTIQGHSSYEQY
.	TRBV18	TRBJ1-1	ASSLGTGGHTEAF
.	TRBV24-1	TRBJ2-1	ATSDTRTGGGDEQF
.	TRBV3-1	TRBJ2-2	ASAIQVSNTGELF
.	TRBV9	TRBJ1-2	ASSVEGEDGYT
.	TRBV7-2	TRBJ2-7	ASSLTTGVGEQY
.	TRBV5-1	TRBJ1-2	ASSPGSSHYGYT
.	TRBV5-1	TRBJ1-3	ASSFGDMLGNTIY
.	TRBV7-9	TRBJ2-2	ASSNGGELF
.	TRBV5-1	TRBJ2-7	ASSIGGAVNYEQY
.	TRBV5-1	TRBJ1-2	ASEAGASNYGYT
.	TRBV7-3	TRBJ1-2	ASSLSGSGPGGYGYT
.	TRBV13	TRBJ2-4	ASSSPPGWGMGNIQY
.	TRBV20-1	TRBJ2-3	SARDRGRGSTDTQY
.	TRBV29-1	TRBJ2-1	SVATGGRYNEQF
.	TRBV6-2/TRBV6-3	TRBJ2-7	ASSSLRGEQY
.	TRBV29-1	TRBJ1-1	SVWGGQLNTEAF
few	TRBV9	TRBJ2-7	ASSVRSIPYEQY
.	TRBV15	TRBJ1-1	ATSRASPTWAF
.	TRBV4-2	TRBJ2-7	ASSRSSGAYEQY
.	TRBV7-2	TRBJ1-4	ASSLGTAGYNEKLF
.	TRBV6-1	TRBJ1-1	ASSDRVTEAF
once	TRBV3-1	TRBJ1-4	ASSRAVTNEKLF
few	TRBV9	TRBJ2-5	ASSLLAGGQETQY
.	TRBV4-2	TRBJ2-2	ASSHSGGLNTGELF
.	TRBV29-1	TRBJ1-3	SVEQISGNTIY
.	TRBV6-6	TRBJ2-1	ASSYSTEQF
.	TRBV7-8	TRBJ2-1	ASSSRTGEWNEQF
.	TRBV30	TRBJ1-1	AWSVQLNTEAF
.	TRBV12-3/TRBV12-4	TRBJ2-2	ASSPGDKRAHTGELF
.	TRBV18	TRBJ1-6	ASSQTGGNSPLH
.	TRBV12-3/TRBV12-4	TRBJ1-2	ASSLKGYGYT
.	TRBV29-1	TRBJ1-1	SVEGLSNTEAF
.	TRBV24-1	TRBJ1-5	AFSSRARDQPQH
.	TRBV5-1	TRBJ2-3	ASSFTGTSTDTQY